These T cell receptor beta chains were read from a single sample in a study of T cells in Graves' hyperthyroidism and ophthalmopathy. TCRdb processed the multiplex PCR reads anew with MiXCR; each CDR3 protein has one entry. The sample has about 610,000 distinct CDR3 sequences, 46% seen once. The material sequenced was peripheral blood or thyroid tissue (not recorded which). The receptors derive from a young woman with Graves' hyperthyroidism. The CDR3 runs from the conserved cysteine through the conserved F or W. D genes are given only for firm matches. Clone size is given for some rows only: seen once, a few or many times, or a class if the clone is expanded.

clone size	V gene	D gene	J gene	CDR3 protein	CDR3 DNA
.	TRBV29-1	.	TRBJ1-4	CSVGHLLAGDNEKLFF	TGCAGCGTTGGGCATCTTCTAGCGGGAGACAATGAAAAACTGTTTTTT
.	TRBV20-1	TRBD1	TRBJ2-7	CSALSGTGGWYEQYF	TGCAGTGCCCTTAGTGGGACAGGGGGTTGGTACGAGCAGTACTTC
.	TRBV20-1	.	TRBJ2-7	CSAIPLALPYNEQYF	TGCAGTGCTATCCCACTAGCTCTTCCCTACAATGAGCAGTACTTC
.	TRBV29-1	TRBD1	TRBJ1-2	CSPPGTGGGYTF	TGCAGCCCTCCCGGGACAGGGGGTGGCTACACCTTC
.	TRBV20-1	TRBD1	TRBJ1-4	CSARGDRGKGKLFF	TGCAGTGCTAGAGGGGACAGGGGGAAGGGAAAACTGTTTTTT
many	TRBV20-1	TRBD1	TRBJ2-7	CSASRDRGRDEQYF	TGCAGTGCTAGCCGGGACAGGGGCCGAGACGAGCAGTACTTC
.	TRBV7-9	TRBD2	TRBJ2-3	CASSVAGVGADTQYF	TGTGCCAGCAGCGTAGCGGGAGTTGGAGCAGATACGCAGTATTTT
.	TRBV6-1	.	TRBJ2-2	CASKGGHTTGELFF	TGTGCCAGCAAAGGAGGACATACGACCGGGGAGCTGTTTTTT
few	TRBV10-3	.	TRBJ2-1	CAISESGRGTYNEQFF	TGTGCCATCAGTGAGTCAGGCAGGGGAACCTACAATGAGCAGTTCTTC
.	TRBV7-2	.	TRBJ2-7	CASSLVSGAFYEQYF	TGTGCCAGCAGCTTAGTGTCAGGAGCTTTCTACGAGCAGTACTTC
.	TRBV11-1	.	TRBJ1-6	CASSLDGRSSYNSPLHF	TGTGCCAGCAGCTTAGACGGGAGGAGCTCCTATAATTCACCCCTCCACTTT
.	TRBV20-1	TRBD1	TRBJ1-1	CSARRDRGEAFF	TGCAGTGCTAGACGGGACAGAGGTGAAGCTTTCTTT
few	TRBV7-2	TRBD1	TRBJ1-5	CASSLTGGLYSNQPQHF	TGTGCCAGCAGCCTCACAGGGGGTCTGTATAGCAATCAGCCCCAGCATTTT
many	TRBV24-1	.	TRBJ1-3	CATSATGLTDTIYF	TGTGCCACCAGTGCCACGGGTCTCACGGACACCATATATTTT
.	TRBV7-9	.	TRBJ1-4	CASSRQGIGEKLFF	TGTGCCAGCAGTCGTCAGGGGATAGGTGAAAAACTGTTTTTT
many	TRBV5-1	.	TRBJ2-5	CASSADARETQYF	TGCGCCAGCAGCGCGGACGCAAGAGAGACCCAGTACTTC
many	TRBV15	.	TRBJ2-5	CATSTPPDDGGETQYF	TGTGCCACCAGCACCCCCCCGGACGATGGAGGGGAGACCCAGTACTTC
many	TRBV12-3/TRBV12-4	.	TRBJ1-2	CASSLKGVGYGYTF	TGTGCCAGCAGTTTAAAAGGGGTTGGCTATGGCTACACCTTC
.	TRBV2	.	TRBJ2-5	CASFAESRQF	TGTGCCAGCTTCGCCGAGAGCCGGCAGTTC
.	TRBV20-1	.	TRBJ1-1	CSAREIMSTEAFF	TGCAGTGCTAGAGAGATAATGAGCACTGAAGCTTTCTTT
many	TRBV7-2	TRBD2	TRBJ2-7	CASSWTSGSREQYF	TGTGCCAGCAGCTGGACTAGCGGGAGTCGCGAGCAGTACTTC